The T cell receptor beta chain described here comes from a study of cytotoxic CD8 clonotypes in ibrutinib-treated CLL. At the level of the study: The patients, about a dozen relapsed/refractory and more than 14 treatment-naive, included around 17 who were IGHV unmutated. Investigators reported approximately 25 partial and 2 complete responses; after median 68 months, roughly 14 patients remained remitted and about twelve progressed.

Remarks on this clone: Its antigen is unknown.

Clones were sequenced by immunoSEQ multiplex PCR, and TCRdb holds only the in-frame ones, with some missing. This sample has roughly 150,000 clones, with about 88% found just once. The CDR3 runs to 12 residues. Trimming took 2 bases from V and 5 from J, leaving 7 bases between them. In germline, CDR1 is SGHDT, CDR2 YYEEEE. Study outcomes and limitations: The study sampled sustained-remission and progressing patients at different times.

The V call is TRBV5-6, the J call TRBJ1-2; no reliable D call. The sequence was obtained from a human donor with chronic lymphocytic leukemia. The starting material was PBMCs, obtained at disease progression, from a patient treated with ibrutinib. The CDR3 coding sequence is TGTGCCAGCAGCTTAGGGTCTTATGGCTACACCTTC. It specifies CASSLGSYGYTF.